This T cell receptor beta chain is drawn from a study of cytomegalovirus exposure and HLA in healthy donors. Study-level findings and limits: Among donors in an Asian-associated ancestry cluster, a later analysis reportedly found fewer N-insertions than the roughly 700-donor mean.

A multiplex PCR was run with 60 Vbeta primers and 13 Jbeta primers. Clones were read by immunoSEQ multiplex PCR, and TCRdb kept only the in-frame ones, dropping some. The repertoire holds approximately 72,000 clones, with about four fifths as singletons. Regarding this clone: Its antigen is as yet unknown.

CDR3 length: 14 amino acids. V lost 1 base, J lost 2 bases, and 6 bases lay in between. Germline CDR1 reads SGHTA; CDR2 reads FQGNSA. The source of this sequence is a young man in good health and CMV-seronegative. This chain connects TRBV7-2 to TRBJ1-5; D may be TRBD1 (5 bases). The sequenced sample consisted of PBMCs. DNA for the CDR3: TGTGCCAGCAGCTTAGGACAGCGCAATCAGCCCCAGCATTTT. Its protein product is CASSLGQRNQPQHF.